What follows describes a single TCR beta chain. Its matching antigen is unknown. TCRdb reprocessed the reads with MiXCR, giving one entry per CDR3 protein. Here the sample spans more than 250,000 distinct CDR3 sequences, more than 20% being singletons. This sample was taken from a study of T cell repertoires in cytomegalovirus infection. Whole-study context: Indications of both CMV infection and matching HLA type were provided by public TCR beta signatures. Study results and caveats: CMV-specific TCR beta clonotypes restricted by HLA-C dominated the ex vivo response.

The CDR3 runs 16 residues. The V gene's germline CDR1 is LNHDA and CDR2 SQIVND (reference sequence). Deletions cut 1 base from V and 0 bases from J, with 10 bases between. This TCR came from a human donor in good health (CMV status not recorded). Some clones in this sample may be carry-over from other donors' samples. This sample comprised cultured PBMCs, obtained from culture after CMV antigen stimulation. The chain combines TRBV19 with TRBJ2-4, with D possibly TRBD1 on 6 matching bases. Here the CDR3 reads CASSIATGIAKNIQYF. The CDR3 nucleotides are TGTGCCAGTAGTATAGCAACAGGGATAGCCAAAAACATTCAGTACTTC.